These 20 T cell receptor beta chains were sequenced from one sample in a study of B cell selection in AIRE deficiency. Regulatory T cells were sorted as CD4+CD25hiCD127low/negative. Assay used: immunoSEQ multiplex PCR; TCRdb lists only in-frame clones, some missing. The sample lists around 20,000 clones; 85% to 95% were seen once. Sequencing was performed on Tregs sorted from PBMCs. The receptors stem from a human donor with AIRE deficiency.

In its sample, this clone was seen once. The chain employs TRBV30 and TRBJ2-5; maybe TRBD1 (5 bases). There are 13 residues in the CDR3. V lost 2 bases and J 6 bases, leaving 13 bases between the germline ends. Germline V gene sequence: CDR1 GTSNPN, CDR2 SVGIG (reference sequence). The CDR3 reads CAWSLPGSKTQYF. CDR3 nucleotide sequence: TGTGCCTGGAGTCTACCAGGGTCCAAGACCCAGTACTTC.

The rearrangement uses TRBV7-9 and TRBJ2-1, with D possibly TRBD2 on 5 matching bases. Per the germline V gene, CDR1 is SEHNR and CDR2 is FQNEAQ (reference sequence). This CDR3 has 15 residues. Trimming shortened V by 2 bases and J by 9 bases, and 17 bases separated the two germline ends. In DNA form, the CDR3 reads TGTGCCAGCAGCTTATCTTGGTCCGTAGCGATTGAGCAGTTCTTC. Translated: CASSLSWSVAIEQFF.

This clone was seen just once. CDR3 nucleotides: TGCGCCAGCAGCCAGTCCTCTGGAAACACCATATATTTT. Translated: CASSQSSGNTIYF. The chain employs TRBV4-3 and TRBJ1-3; no clear D gene. Germline loops: CDR1 LGHNA, CDR2 YSLEER. With 3 bases removed from V and 0 bases from J, the gap between germline ends came to 3 bases. This CDR3 contains 13 residues.

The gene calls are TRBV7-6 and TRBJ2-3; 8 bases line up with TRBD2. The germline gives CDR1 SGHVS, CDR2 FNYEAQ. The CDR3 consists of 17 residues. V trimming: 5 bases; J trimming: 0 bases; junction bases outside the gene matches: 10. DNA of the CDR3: TGTGCCAGCAGCCGAAAACCGGTAGCGGGAAGCACAGATACGCAGTATTTT. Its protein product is CASSRKPVAGSTDTQYF.

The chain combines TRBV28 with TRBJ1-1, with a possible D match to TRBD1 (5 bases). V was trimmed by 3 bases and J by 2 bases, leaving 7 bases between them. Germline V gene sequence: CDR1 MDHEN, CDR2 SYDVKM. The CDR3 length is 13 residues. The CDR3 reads CASSLGGNTEAFF. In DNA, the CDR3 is TGTGCCAGCAGTTTGGGGGGTAACACTGAAGCTTTCTTT. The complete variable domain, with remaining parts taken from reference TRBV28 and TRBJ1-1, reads DVKVTQSSRYLVKRTGEKVFLECVQDMDHENMFWYRQDPGLGLRLIYFSYDVKMKEKGDIPEGYSVSREKKERFSLILESASTNQTSMYLCASSLGGNTEAFFGQGTRLTVV.

CDR3 in DNA: TGTGCCAGCAACCCCGGTCTCCAGAACACTGAAGCTTTCTTT. Protein product: CASNPGLQNTEAFF. V and J are TRBV5-4 and TRBJ1-1; D is ambiguous. Germline V CDR1 and CDR2: SGHNT, YYREEE (reference sequence). This CDR3 spans 14 amino acids. V was clipped by 6 bases and J by 1 base, with 13 bases between them.

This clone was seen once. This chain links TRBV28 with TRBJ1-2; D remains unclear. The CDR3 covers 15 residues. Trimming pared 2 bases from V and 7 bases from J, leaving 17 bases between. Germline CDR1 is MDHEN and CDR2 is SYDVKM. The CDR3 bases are TGTGCCAGCAGTTTAACAACACTTCAGCGTGGTGGCTACACCTTC. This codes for CASSLTTLQRGGYTF.

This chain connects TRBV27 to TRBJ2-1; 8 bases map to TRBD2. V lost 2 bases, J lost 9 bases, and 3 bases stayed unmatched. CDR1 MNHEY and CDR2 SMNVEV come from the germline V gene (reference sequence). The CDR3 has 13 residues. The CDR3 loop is CASSLRAGGEQFF. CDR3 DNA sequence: TGTGCCAGCAGTTTAAGGGCGGGGGGTGAGCAGTTCTTC.

In DNA, the CDR3 is TGTGCCAGCAGCCAAGATATCATAGGTTCCATTAGGGAAAAACTGTTTTTT. Translated: CASSQDIIGSIREKLFF. The chain recombines TRBV4-2 with TRBJ1-4; D not certain. V was shortened by 0 bases and J by 8 bases, with 19 bases between the two germline ends. Germline V gene sequence: CDR1 LGHNA, CDR2 YNFKEQ. The CDR3 covers 17 residues.

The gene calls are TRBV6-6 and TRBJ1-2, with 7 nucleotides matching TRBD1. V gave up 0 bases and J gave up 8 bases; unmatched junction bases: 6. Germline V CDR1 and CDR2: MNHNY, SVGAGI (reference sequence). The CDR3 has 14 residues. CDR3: CASSYSTGTGGYTF. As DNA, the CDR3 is TGTGCCAGCAGTTACTCGACAGGGACGGGAGGCTACACCTTC.

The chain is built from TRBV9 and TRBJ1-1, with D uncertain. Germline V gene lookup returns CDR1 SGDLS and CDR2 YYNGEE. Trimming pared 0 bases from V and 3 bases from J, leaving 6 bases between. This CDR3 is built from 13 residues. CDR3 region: CASSVDRDTEAFF. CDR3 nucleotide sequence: TGTGCCAGCAGCGTAGATCGGGACACTGAAGCTTTCTTT.

CDR3 nucleotides: TGTGCCAGCTCACTCCGAACTAGCGTTTCCTACAATGAGCAGTTCTTC. Its translation is CASSLRTSVSYNEQFF. The V call is TRBV18, the J call TRBJ2-1; the match to TRBD2 covers 7 bases. CDR3 length: 16 residues. Per germline, CDR1 KGHSH and CDR2 LQKENI. The junction had 7 bases not matched to a gene; V was cut back by 4 bases and J by 1 base.

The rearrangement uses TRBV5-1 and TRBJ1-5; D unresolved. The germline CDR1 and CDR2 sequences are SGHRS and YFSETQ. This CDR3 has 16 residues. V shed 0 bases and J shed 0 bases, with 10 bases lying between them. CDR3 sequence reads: CASSLEPGLSNQPQHF. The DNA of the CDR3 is TGCGCCAGCAGCTTGGAACCCGGACTTAGCAATCAGCCCCAGCATTTT.

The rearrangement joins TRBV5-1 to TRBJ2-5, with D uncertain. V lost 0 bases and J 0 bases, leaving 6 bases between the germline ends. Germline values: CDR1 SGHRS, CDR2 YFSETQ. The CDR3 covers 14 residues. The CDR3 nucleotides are TGCGCCAGCAGCTTGGACCTCCACCAAGAGACCCAGTACTTC. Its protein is CASSLDLHQETQYF.

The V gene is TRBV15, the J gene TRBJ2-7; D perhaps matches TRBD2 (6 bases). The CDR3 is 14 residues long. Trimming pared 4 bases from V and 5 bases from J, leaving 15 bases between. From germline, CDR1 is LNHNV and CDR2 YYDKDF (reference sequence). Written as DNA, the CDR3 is TGTGCCACCAGCAAGTGGTTAGCGGATGACGAGCAGTACTTC. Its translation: CATSKWLADDEQYF.

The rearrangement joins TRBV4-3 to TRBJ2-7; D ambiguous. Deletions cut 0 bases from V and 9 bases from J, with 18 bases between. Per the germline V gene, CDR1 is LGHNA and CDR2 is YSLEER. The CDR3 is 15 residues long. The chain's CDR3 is CASSQDLWPMQVQYF. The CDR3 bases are TGCGCCAGCAGCCAAGATCTCTGGCCAATGCAAGTGCAGTACTTC.

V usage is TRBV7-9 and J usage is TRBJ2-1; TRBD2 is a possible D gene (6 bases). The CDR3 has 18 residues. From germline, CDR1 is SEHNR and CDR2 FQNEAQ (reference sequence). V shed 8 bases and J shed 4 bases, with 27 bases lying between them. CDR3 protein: CASGTPRPGLGGYNEQFF. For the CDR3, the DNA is TGTGCCAGCGGGACTCCTCGCCCGGGGCTAGGTGGGTACAATGAGCAGTTCTTC. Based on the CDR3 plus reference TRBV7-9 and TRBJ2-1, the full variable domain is DTGVSQNPRHKITKRGQNVTFRCDPISEHNRLYWYRQTLGQGPEFLTYFQNEAQLEKSRLLSDRFSAERPKGSFSTLEIQRTEQGDSAMYLCASGTPRPGLGGYNEQFFGPGTRLTVL.

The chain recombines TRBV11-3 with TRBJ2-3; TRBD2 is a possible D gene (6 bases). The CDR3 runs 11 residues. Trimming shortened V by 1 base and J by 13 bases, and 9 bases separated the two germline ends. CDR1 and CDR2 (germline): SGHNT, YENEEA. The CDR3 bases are TGTGCCAGCAGCTTAGGGAGGGCCGAGTATTTT. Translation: CASSLGRAEYF.

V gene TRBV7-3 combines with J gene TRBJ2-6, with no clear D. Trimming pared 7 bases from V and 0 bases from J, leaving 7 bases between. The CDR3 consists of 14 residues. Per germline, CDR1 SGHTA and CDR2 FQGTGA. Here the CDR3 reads CASTAGSGANVLTF. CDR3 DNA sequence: TGTGCCAGCACGGCCGGCTCTGGGGCCAACGTCCTGACTTTC.

This CDR3 is CASSLQGVLEDSNQPQHF. The DNA for the CDR3 is TGTGCCAGCAGTTTACAGGGGGTCTTAGAGGATAGCAATCAGCCCCAGCATTTT. This chain connects TRBV28 to TRBJ1-5, with TRBD1 identical over 7 bases. J gave up 0 bases and V 2 bases, and 10 bases lay outside the gene matches. The germline V gene has CDR1 MDHEN and CDR2 SYDVKM. The CDR3 extends over 18 amino acids. Complete variable domain (other parts from reference TRBV28 and TRBJ1-5): DVKVTQSSRYLVKRTGEKVFLECVQDMDHENMFWYRQDPGLGLRLIYFSYDVKMKEKGDIPEGYSVSREKKERFSLILESASTNQTSMYLCASSLQGVLEDSNQPQHFGDGTRLSIL.